Listed below are T cell receptor beta chains from one sample, sequenced in a study of blood T cell repertoires in COVID-19. Sequencing used immunoSEQ multiplex PCR; TCRdb keeps in-frame clones, though not all of them. The sample lists about 160,000 clones, roughly 81% occurring once. Material for sequencing was peripheral blood. The source is a man between 40 and 49 years old with acute or convalescent COVID-19. Both conserved end residues are part of each CDR3. The order of the fields is D gene, clone size, V gene, J gene, CDR3 protein, CDR3 DNA. A D gene is named only where the DNA matches it firmly. Size values are once, few and many counts, or a class for expanded clones, and some rows have none.

TRBD1	NA	TRBV27	TRBJ2-2	CANQTGQTGELFF	TGTGCCAACCAGACAGGGCAGACCGGGGAGCTGTTTTTT
NA	once	TRBV19	TRBJ1-4	CASSMAGRGNEKLFF	TGTGCCAGTAGTATGGCTGGGCGTGGGAATGAAAAACTGTTTTTT
TRBD2	NA	TRBV10-3	TRBJ2-2	CAISESASGGSGELFF	TGTGCCATCAGTGAGTCGGCTAGCGGGGGGTCCGGGGAGCTGTTTTTT
NA	NA	TRBV30	TRBJ1-2	CAWGTILGAQENGYTF	TGTGCCTGGGGGACGATCTTGGGGGCGCAGGAGAATGGCTACACCTTC
TRBD2	NA	TRBV13	TRBJ2-5	CASSHSLRGNPQETQYF	TGTGCCAGCAGTCACTCGTTGCGGGGGAACCCTCAAGAGACCCAGTACTTC
NA	NA	TRBV18	TRBJ2-5	CASSQSYQETQYF	TGTGCCAGCTCACAATCGTACCAAGAGACCCAGTACTTC
NA	NA	TRBV5-5	TRBJ1-5	CASTAPGSNQPQHF	TGTGCCAGCACCGCCCCGGGGAGCAATCAGCCCCAGCATTTT
NA	NA	TRBV30	TRBJ2-7	CAWSVQGVEQYF	TGTGCCTGGAGTGTACAAGGGGTAGAGCAGTACTTC
NA	NA	TRBV19	TRBJ1-2	CASRPTASYGYTF	TGTGCCAGTAGACCGACAGCGAGCTATGGCTACACCTTC
NA	NA	TRBV6-5	TRBJ2-2	CASTRGGNTGELFF	TGTGCCAGCACACGAGGGGGAAACACCGGGGAGCTGTTTTTT
NA	NA	TRBV18	TRBJ2-1	CASSLSTPTPYNEQFF	TGTGCCAGCTCACTATCGACTCCAACCCCCTACAATGAGCAGTTCTTC
TRBD1	NA	TRBV18	TRBJ1-1	CASLLGTGGLNTEAFF	TGTGCCAGCCTTCTAGGGACAGGGGGCCTGAACACTGAAGCTTTCTTT
TRBD1	NA	TRBV5-1	TRBJ1-2	CASSLAGQGANRYTF	TGCGCCAGCAGCTTGGCCGGACAGGGGGCGAATCGCTACACCTTC
TRBD2	NA	TRBV7-2	TRBJ2-1	CASSPRAGGYNEQFF	TGTGCCAGCAGCCCTCGGGCGGGGGGGTACAATGAGCAGTTCTTC
TRBD2	NA	TRBV10-3	TRBJ2-1	CAIRTTSGADSSYNEQFF	TGTGCCATCAGAACGACTAGCGGGGCCGATTCGTCCTACAATGAGCAGTTCTTC
NA	NA	TRBV3-1/TRBV3-2	TRBJ2-2	CASSQDIIRDTVGELFF	TGTGCCAGCAGCCAAGATATCATAAGAGATACGGTCGGGGAGCTGTTTTTT
NA	NA	TRBV2	TRBJ1-5	CASSERAGVQPQHF	TGTGCCAGCAGTGAAAGGGCAGGGGTTCAGCCCCAGCATTTT
TRBD1	NA	TRBV3-1/TRBV3-2	TRBJ2-7	CASSPYRGTYEQYF	TGTGCCAGCAGCCCGTACAGGGGGACCTACGAGCAGTACTTC
TRBD1	few	TRBV19	TRBJ1-3	CASVDRASSSGNTIYF	TGTGCCAGTGTGGACAGGGCATCGTCCTCTGGAAACACCATATATTTT
TRBD1	NA	TRBV5-1	TRBJ2-3	CASSSRDRGRGTQYF	TGCGCCAGCAGCTCCCGGGACAGGGGGCGAGGTACGCAGTATTTT
TRBD2	NA	TRBV28	TRBJ2-3	CASRGSGTLPSDTQYF	TGTGCCAGCAGGGGTAGCGGGACCCTCCCCTCAGATACGCAGTATTTT
NA	NA	TRBV3-1/TRBV3-2	TRBJ1-1	CASSQYVAAEAFF	TGTGCCAGCAGCCAGTACGTGGCCGCCGAAGCTTTCTTT
NA	NA	TRBV7-8	TRBJ2-7	CASSSLQGTSYEQYF	TGTGCCAGCAGCTCCTTACAGGGAACTTCCTACGAGCAGTACTTC
TRBD2	NA	TRBV5-4	TRBJ2-1	CASSQGGGSSYNEQFF	TGTGCCAGCAGCCAAGGCGGCGGGAGCTCCTACAATGAGCAGTTCTTC
TRBD1	NA	TRBV10-3	TRBJ1-6	CAIKGANSPLHF	TGTGCCATCAAGGGGGCAAATTCACCCCTCCACTTT
NA	once	TRBV7-9	TRBJ2-3	CASSLDGLTDTQYF	TGTGCCAGCAGCTTAGATGGGCTCACAGATACGCAGTATTTT
NA	NA	TRBV7-8	TRBJ1-1	CASSRVGQTTLNTEAFF	TGTGCCAGCAGCCGAGTTGGACAGACGACGTTGAACACTGAAGCTTTCTTT
NA	NA	TRBV3-1/TRBV3-2	TRBJ2-1	CASSQGFITRNEQFF	TGTGCCAGCAGCCAAGGCTTTATTACTAGGAATGAGCAGTTCTTC
TRBD2	NA	TRBV27	TRBJ2-1	CASSLIGTSGGYNEQFF	TGTGCCAGCAGTTTAATCGGGACTAGCGGGGGTTACAATGAGCAGTTCTTC
TRBD1	NA	TRBV29-1	TRBJ1-1	CSVGQGTEAFF	TGCAGCGTTGGACAGGGGACTGAAGCTTTCTTT
TRBD1	NA	TRBV2	TRBJ1-4	CASSATGGEREKLFF	TGTGCCAGCAGTGCGACAGGGGGCGAGAGGGAAAAACTGTTTTTT
TRBD1	NA	TRBV15	TRBJ1-4	CATSRIPGQGFEKLFF	TGTGCCACCAGCAGGATCCCGGGACAGGGGTTTGAAAAACTGTTTTTT